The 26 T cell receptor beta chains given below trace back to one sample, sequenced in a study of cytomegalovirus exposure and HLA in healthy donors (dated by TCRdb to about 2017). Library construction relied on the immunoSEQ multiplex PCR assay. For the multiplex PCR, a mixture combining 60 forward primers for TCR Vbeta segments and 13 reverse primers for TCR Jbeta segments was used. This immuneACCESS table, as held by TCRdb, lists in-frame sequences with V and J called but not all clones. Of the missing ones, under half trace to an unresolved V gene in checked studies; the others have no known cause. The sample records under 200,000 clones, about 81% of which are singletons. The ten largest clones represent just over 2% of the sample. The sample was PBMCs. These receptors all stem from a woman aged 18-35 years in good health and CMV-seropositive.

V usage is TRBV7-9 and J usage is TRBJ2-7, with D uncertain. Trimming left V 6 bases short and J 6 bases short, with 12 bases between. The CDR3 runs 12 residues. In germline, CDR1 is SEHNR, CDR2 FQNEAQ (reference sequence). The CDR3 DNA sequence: TGTGCCAGCAGGTACTACGATGGCGAGCAGTACGTC. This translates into CASRYYDGEQYV.

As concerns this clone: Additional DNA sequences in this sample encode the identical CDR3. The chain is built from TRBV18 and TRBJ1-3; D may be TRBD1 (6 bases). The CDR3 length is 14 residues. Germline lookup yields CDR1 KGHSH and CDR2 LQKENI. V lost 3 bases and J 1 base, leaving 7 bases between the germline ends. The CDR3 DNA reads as TGTGCCAGCTCACCGCAGGGGTCTGGAAACACCATATATTTT. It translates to CASSPQGSGNTIYF.

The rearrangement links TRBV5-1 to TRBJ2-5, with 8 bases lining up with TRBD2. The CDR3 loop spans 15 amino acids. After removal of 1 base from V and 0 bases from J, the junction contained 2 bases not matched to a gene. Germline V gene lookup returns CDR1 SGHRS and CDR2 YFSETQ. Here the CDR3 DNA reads TGCGCCAGCAGCTTGTCTAGCGGGTACCAAGAGACCCAGTACTTC. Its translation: CASSLSSGYQETQYF. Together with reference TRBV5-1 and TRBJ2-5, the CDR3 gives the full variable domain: KAGVTQTPRYLIKTRGQQVTLSCSPISGHRSVSWYQQTPGQGLQFLFEYFSETQRNKGNFPGRFSGRQFSNSRSEMNVSTLELGDSALYLCASSLSSGYQETQYFGPGTRLLVL.

The CDR3 spells CASSVDPGGGEKLFF. The CDR3 nucleotides read TGTGCCAGCAGCGTAGACCCAGGGGGCGGTGAAAAACTGTTTTTT. This rearrangement joins TRBV9 to TRBJ1-4; TRBD1 aligns across 8 bases. The CDR3 is 15 residues long. The germline V gene has CDR1 SGDLS and CDR2 YYNGEE. V lost 0 bases, J lost 7 bases, and 5 bases stayed unmatched.

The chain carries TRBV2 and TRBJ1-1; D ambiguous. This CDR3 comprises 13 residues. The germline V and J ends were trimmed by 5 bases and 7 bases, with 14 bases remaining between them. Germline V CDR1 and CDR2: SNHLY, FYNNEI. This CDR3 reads CASSITGGNEAFF. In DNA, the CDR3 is TGTGCCAGCAGTATAACGGGAGGTAATGAAGCTTTCTTT.

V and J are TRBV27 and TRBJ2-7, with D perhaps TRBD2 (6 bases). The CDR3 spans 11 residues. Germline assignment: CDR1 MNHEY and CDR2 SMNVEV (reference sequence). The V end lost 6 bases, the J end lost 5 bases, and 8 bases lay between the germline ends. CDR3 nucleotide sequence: TGTGCCAGCAGACGGGGGAACGAGCAGTACGTC. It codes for CASRRGNEQYV.

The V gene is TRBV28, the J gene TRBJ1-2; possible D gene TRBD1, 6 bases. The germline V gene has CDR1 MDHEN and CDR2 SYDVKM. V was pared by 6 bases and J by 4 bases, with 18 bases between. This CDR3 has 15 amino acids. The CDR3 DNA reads TGTGCCAGCAGGAACAGGGAGGGTACGAGCTATGGCTACACCTTC. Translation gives CASRNREGTSYGYTF.

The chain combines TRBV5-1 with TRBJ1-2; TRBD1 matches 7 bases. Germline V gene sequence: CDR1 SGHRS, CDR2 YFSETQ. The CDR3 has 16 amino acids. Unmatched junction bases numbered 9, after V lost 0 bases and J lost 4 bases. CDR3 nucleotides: TGCGCCAGCAGCTTGGGAGTGTCAGGGGGAGTCTATGGCTACACCTTC. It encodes CASSLGVSGGVYGYTF.

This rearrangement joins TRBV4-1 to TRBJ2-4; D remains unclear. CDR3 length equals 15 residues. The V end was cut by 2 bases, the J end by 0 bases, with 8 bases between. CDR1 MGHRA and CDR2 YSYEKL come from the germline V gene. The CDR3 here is CASSQNSLAKNIQYF. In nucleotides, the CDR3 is TGCGCCAGCAGCCAAAACAGTCTAGCCAAAAACATTCAGTACTTC.

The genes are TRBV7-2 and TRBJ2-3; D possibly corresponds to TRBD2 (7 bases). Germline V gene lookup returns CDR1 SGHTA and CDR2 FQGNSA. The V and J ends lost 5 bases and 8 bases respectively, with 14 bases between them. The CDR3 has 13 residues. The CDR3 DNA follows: TGTGCCAGCAGCGGGGGGGCTCTGGCTACGCAGTATTTT. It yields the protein CASSGGALATQYF.

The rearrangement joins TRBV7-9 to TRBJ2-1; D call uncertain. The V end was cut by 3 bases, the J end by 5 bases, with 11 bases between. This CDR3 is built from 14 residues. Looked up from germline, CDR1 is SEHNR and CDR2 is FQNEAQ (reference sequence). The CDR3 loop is CASSLLLADNEQFF. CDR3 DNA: TGTGCCAGCAGCTTGTTACTCGCGGACAATGAGCAGTTCTTC.

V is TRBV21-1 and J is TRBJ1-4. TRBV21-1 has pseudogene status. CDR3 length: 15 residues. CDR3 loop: CASSKEEGGGSKLFF. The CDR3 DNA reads TGTGCCAGCAGCAAAGAGGAGGGCGGTGGGTCAAAACTGTTTTTT.

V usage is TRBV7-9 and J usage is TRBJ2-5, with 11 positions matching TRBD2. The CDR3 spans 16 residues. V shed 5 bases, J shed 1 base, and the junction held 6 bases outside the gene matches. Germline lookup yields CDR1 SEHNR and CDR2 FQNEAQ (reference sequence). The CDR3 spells CASSKTSGVTQETQYF. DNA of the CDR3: TGTGCCAGCAGCAAGACTAGCGGGGTGACCCAAGAGACCCAGTACTTC.

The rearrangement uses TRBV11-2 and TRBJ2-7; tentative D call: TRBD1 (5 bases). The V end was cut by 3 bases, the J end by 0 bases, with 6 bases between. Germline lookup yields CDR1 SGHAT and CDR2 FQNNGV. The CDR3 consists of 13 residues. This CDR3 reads CASSLTDSYEQYV. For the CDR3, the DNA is TGTGCCAGCAGCTTGACAGACTCCTACGAGCAGTACGTC.

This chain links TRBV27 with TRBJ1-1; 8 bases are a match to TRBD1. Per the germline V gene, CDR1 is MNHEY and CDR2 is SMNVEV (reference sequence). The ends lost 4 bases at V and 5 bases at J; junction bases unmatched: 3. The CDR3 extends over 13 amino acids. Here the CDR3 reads CASSYTGGTEAFF. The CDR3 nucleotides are TGTGCCAGCAGTTATACAGGGGGAACTGAAGCTTTCTTT.

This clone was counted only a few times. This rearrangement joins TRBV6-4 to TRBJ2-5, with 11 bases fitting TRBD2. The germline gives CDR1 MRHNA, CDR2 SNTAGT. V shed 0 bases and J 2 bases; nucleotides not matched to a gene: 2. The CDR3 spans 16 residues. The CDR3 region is CASSDSGTSGQETQYF. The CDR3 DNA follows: TGTGCCAGCAGTGACTCCGGGACTAGCGGACAAGAGACCCAGTACTTC.

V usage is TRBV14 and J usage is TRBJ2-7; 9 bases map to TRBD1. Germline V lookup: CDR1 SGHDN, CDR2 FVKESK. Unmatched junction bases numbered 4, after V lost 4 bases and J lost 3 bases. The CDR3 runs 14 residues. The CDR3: CASSPRDRVYEQYV. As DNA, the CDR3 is TGTGCCAGCAGCCCGCGGGACAGGGTCTACGAGCAGTACGTC.

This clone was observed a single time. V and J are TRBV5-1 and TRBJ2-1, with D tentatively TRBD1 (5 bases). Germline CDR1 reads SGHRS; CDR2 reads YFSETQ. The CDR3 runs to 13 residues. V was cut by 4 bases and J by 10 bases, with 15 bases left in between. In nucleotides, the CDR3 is TGCGCCAGCAGCCTCCAGGGTGGGTACGAGCAGTTCTTC. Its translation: CASSLQGGYEQFF.

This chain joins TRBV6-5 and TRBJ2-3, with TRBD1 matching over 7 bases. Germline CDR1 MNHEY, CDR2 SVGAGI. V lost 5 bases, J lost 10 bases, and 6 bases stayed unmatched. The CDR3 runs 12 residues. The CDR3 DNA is TGTGCCAGCAGTGAGACAGGGTTGGCGCAGTATTTT. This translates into CASSETGLAQYF.

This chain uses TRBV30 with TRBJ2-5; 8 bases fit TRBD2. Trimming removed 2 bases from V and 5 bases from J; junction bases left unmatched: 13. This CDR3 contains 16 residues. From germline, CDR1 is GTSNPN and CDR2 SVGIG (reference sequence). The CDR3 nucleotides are TGTGCCTGGAGTTCGTTTAGCGGGGAAATTATGGAGACCCAGTACTTC. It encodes CAWSSFSGEIMETQYF. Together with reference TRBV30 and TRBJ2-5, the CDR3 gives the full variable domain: SQTIHQWPATLVQPVGSPLSLECTVEGTSNPNLYWYRQAAGRGLQLLFYSVGIGQISSEVPQNLSASRPQDRQFILSSKKLLLSDSGFYLCAWSSFSGEIMETQYFGPGTRLLVL.

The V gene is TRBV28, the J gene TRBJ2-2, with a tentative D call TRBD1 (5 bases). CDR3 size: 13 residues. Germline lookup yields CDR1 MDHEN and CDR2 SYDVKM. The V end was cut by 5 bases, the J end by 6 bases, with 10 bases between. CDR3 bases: TGTGCCAGCAGTCACCACAGGTCCGGGGAGCTGTTTTTT. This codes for CASSHHRSGELFF.

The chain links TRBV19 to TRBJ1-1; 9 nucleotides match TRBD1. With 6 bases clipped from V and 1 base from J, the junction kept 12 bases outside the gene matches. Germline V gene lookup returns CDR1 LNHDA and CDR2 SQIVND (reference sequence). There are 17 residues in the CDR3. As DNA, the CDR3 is TGTGCCAGTAGACCAATGGACAGGGGACTTCCGAACACTGAAGCTTTCTTT. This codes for CASRPMDRGLPNTEAFF.

CDR3 DNA: TGTGCCAGCAATCAACAGGGAAGCTCCTACGAGCAGTACGTC. It yields the protein CASNQQGSSYEQYV. The chain is built from TRBV6-5 and TRBJ2-7; D is possibly TRBD1 (6 bases). Between the trimmed V and J ends, which lost 7 bases and 0 bases, there was a span of 13 bases. The CDR3 contains 14 residues. Germline loops: CDR1 MNHEY, CDR2 SVGAGI.

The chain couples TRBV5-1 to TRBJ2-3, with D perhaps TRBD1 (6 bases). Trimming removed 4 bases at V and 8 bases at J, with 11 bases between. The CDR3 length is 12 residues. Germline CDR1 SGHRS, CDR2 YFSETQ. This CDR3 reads CASSLSRGTQYF. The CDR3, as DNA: TGCGCCAGCAGCCTATCCAGGGGTACGCAGTATTTT.

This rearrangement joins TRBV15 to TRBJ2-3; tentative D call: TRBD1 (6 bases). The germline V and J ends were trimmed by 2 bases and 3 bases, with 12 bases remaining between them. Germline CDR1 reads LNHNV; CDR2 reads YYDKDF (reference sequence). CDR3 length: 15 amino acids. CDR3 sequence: CATSRRDIATDTQYF. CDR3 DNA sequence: TGTGCCACCAGCAGAAGGGACATCGCTACAGATACGCAGTATTTT.

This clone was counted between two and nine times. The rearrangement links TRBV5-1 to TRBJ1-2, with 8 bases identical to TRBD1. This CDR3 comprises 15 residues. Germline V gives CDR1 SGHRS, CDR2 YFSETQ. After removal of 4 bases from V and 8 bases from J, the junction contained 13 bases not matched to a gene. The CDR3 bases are TGCGCCAGCAGCCCGGGGGGACAGGCCCCAGCGGGCTACACCTTC. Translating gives CASSPGGQAPAGYTF.